This T cell receptor (beta chain) was retrieved from a study of response to subunit inactivated influenza vaccine. Study outcomes and limitations: It was the authors' suggestion that each seasonal influenza vaccination recruits few new T cells.

This clonotype was found a few times. Its antigen is as yet unknown. Germline CDR1 is MNHEY and CDR2 is SVGAGI. The V end was cut by 0 bases, the J end by 3 bases, with 10 bases between. This CDR3 spans 15 amino acids. TCRdb recomputed calls from the RT-PCR reads with MiXCR, one row per CDR3 protein. This sample carries under 850,000 distinct CDR3 sequences, about 18% of them seen once, and the ten largest clones take roughly 10%. The receptor comes from a man in his fifties who received an inactivated influenza vaccine. The sequences come from PBMCs from blood, collected around 5 days after vaccination. The chain couples TRBV6-5 to TRBJ2-3, with D hard to call. Written as DNA, the CDR3 is TGTGCCAGCAGTTACTCCGAGACCGGAACAGATACGCAGTATTTT. Encoded protein: CASSYSETGTDTQYF.